The clone carrying this TCR beta chain was seen only a few times. Distinct nucleotide sequences in the sample also encode this CDR3. Terminally differentiated effector memory CD45RA+ cells were excluded by CCR7 positive selection of CD45RO-negative cells. Clones were sequenced by immunoSEQ multiplex PCR, and TCRdb holds only the in-frame ones, with some missing. Here the sample spans more than 500,000 clones, approximately 95% being singletons. This record comes from a study of shared clonotypes between healthy human individuals. Across the whole study: Per donor, three plates held CD4 naive cells, three held CD4 memory, two held CD8 naive and one held CD8 memory.

The source is a woman in her twenties or thirties in good health. Sample: naive CD8+ T cells sorted from blood.

As DNA, the CDR3 is TGTGCCAGTAGAGACAGGGGTTCCAATCAGCCCCAGCATTTT. It translates to CASRDRGSNQPQHF. The rearrangement uses TRBV19 and TRBJ1-5, with TRBD1 matching over 8 bases. Per germline, CDR1 LNHDA and CDR2 SQIVND (reference sequence). The CDR3 loop spans 14 amino acids. Unmatched junction bases numbered 4, after V lost 6 bases and J lost 3 bases. The full variable domain, completed using reference TRBV19 and TRBJ1-5, is DGGITQSPKYLFRKEGQNVTLSCEQNLNHDAMYWYRQDPGQGLRLIYYSQIVNDFQKGDIAEGYSVSREKKESFPLTVTSAQKNPTAFYLCASRDRGSNQPQHFGDGTRLSIL.